The next 3 T cell receptor beta chains were all read from a single sample in a study of cytomegalovirus exposure and HLA in healthy donors. PCR was performed using 60 Vbeta and 13 Jbeta primers. Using immunoSEQ multiplex PCR, the repertoire was profiled, and TCRdb retains in-frame clones only, with some absent. This table lists roughly 100,000 clones. The sequencing input was PBMCs. These receptors were collected from a man aged 50 to 60 in good health and CMV-seronegative.

V gene TRBV11-3 combines with J gene TRBJ1-3; D remains unclear. CDR1 is SGHNT, CDR2 YENEEA, per germline. The length of the CDR3 is 17 residues. With 2 bases removed from V and 0 bases from J, the gap between germline ends came to 14 bases. The CDR3 loop reads CASSLRYWASSGNTIYF. In DNA form, the CDR3 reads TGTGCCAGCAGCTTAAGGTACTGGGCCAGCTCTGGAAACACCATATATTTT.

V gene TRBV5-1 combines with J gene TRBJ1-1; 9 positions agree with TRBD1. The CDR3 totals 14 residues. CDR1 is SGHRS, CDR2 YFSETQ, per germline. V trimming: 4 bases; J trimming: 1 base; junction bases outside the gene matches: 2. The CDR3 nucleotides read TGCGCCAGCAGCGCGGACAGGGGGAACACTGAAGCTTTCTTT. Translated: CASSADRGNTEAFF.

The genes are TRBV7-2 and TRBJ1-2; D is ambiguous. In germline, CDR1 is SGHTA, CDR2 FQGNSA. Trimming stripped 1 base from V and 4 bases from J, with 13 bases between. The CDR3 is 15 residues long. The CDR3 spells CASSLERGKSYGYTF. The CDR3 region has the DNA TGTGCCAGCAGCTTAGAGCGAGGGAAGTCCTATGGCTACACCTTC.